This T cell receptor beta chain was recorded in a study of immune cell composition in non-small cell lung cancer. Study context: Tumours were mainly lung adenocarcinoma or squamous cell carcinoma.

CDR3 length equals 18 residues. Germline V CDR1 and CDR2: SGHDT, YYEEEE. V shed 2 bases, J shed 6 bases, and the junction held 12 bases outside the gene matches. Study outcomes and limitations: Dominant in vivo tumour-associated clones were not shown to share tumour-reactive sequences. TIL tumour reactivity correlated with maximal tumour-associated clone frequency in adenocarcinoma.

With regard to this clone: What it recognizes is unknown.

Sequencing used immunoSEQ multiplex PCR; TCRdb keeps in-frame clones, though not all of them. The sample has approximately 2,200 clones, over 60% seen once. Normal lung sampling was at least 3 cm from the tumour, as distant as possible. Genomic DNA came from frozen unsorted single-cell suspensions. The rearrangement joins TRBV5-6 to TRBJ2-1, with 12 positions matching TRBD2. The sequencing sample was made of non-adjacent lung tissue. This TCR was sampled from a human donor with non-small cell lung cancer. The DNA of the CDR3 is TGTGCCAGCAGCTTAGAACTCCTAGCGGGGGGGCTGCGCAATGAGCAGTTCTTC. Encoded protein: CASSLELLAGGLRNEQFF.